This TCR beta chain appears in the sequencing data of a study of T-cell reconstitution after alpha-beta-depleted transplantation in children. TCRbeta library preparation incorporated unique molecular identifiers. TCRdb ran MiXCR on the PCR reads and lists one entry per CDR3 protein. The sample lists about 500,000 distinct CDR3 sequences, approximately 29% occurring once. Germline CDR1 SQVTM, CDR2 ANQGSEA. V lost 6 bases and J lost 5, with 6 bases in between. There are 10 residues in the CDR3. The specimen was PBMCs from the stem cell graft donor, collected from the stem cell graft. The rearrangement links TRBV29-1 to TRBJ2-3; D call uncertain. The sequence derives from a human donor who donated a stem cell graft to a child with aplastic anemia. The CDR3 nucleotides are TGCAGCGTGCAGGAAGATACGCAGTATTTT. Encoded protein: CSVQEDTQYF.